The 21 T cell receptor beta chains presented below share a single source sample, sequenced in a study of PD-L1 blockade in urothelial cancer. Clones were read by immunoSEQ multiplex PCR, and TCRdb kept only the in-frame ones, dropping some. Here the sample spans some 110,000 clones, around 88% being singletons. Described time point: peripheral blood 6 weeks after treatment start. Sequenced material: PBMCs, taken around atezolizumab (anti-PD-L1) treatment. The receptors were sampled from a man in his 60s with urothelial cancer.

This clone was observed a single time. The rearrangement joins TRBV6-5 to TRBJ2-7; 10 bases match TRBD1. The CDR3 loop spans 15 amino acids. The V and J ends lost 4 bases and 0 bases, in that order; junction bases with no gene match: 3. Germline CDR1 is MNHEY and CDR2 is SVGAGI. The CDR3 spells CASSFRDRGSYEQYF. The CDR3 bases are TGTGCCAGCAGTTTCCGGGACAGGGGCTCCTACGAGCAGTACTTC.

This chain connects TRBV6-5 to TRBJ2-3; TRBD1 agrees at 10 bases. Germline lookup yields CDR1 MNHEY and CDR2 SVGAGI. This CDR3 spans 15 amino acids. V shed 8 bases and J 3 bases; nucleotides not matched to a gene: 8. CDR3 protein: CASGDRGLITDTQYF. CDR3 bases: TGTGCCAGCGGAGACAGGGGGCTGATAACAGATACGCAGTATTTT.

This clone was recorded a few times. The chain has TRBV28 and TRBJ2-1, with TRBD1 matching 10 bases. The length of the CDR3 is 14 residues. With V trimmed by 4 bases and J by 7 bases, 4 bases remained unmatched. From germline, CDR1 is MDHEN and CDR2 SYDVKM. The CDR3 bases are TGTGCCAGCAGTTCAGGACAGGGGGTAAATGAGCAGTTCTTC. As protein: CASSSGQGVNEQFF.

The gene calls are TRBV7-3 and TRBJ2-3, with TRBD2 matching over 11 bases. The CDR3 runs to 15 residues. The V and J ends lost 5 bases and 1 base, in that order; junction bases with no gene match: 2. CDR1 and CDR2 from the germline V gene are SGHTA and FQGTGA. CDR3 residues: CASSQLAGGTDTQYF. In DNA form, the CDR3 reads TGTGCCAGCAGCCAACTAGCGGGGGGCACAGATACGCAGTATTTT.

The rearrangement links TRBV5-6 to TRBJ1-2; 10 bases are a match to TRBD1. With V trimmed by 2 bases and J by 6 bases, 13 bases remained unmatched. The CDR3 contains 17 residues. The germline CDR1 and CDR2 sequences are SGHDT and YYEEEE. This chain's CDR3 is CASSFGFRGQGMDGYTF. The CDR3 nucleotides read TGTGCCAGCAGCTTCGGGTTTAGGGGACAGGGGATGGATGGCTACACCTTC.

V is TRBV12-5 and J is TRBJ2-7, with 12 nucleotides matching TRBD2. The CDR3 has 18 residues. The germline V gene encodes CDR1 LGHNT and CDR2 FRNRAP. V was pared by 2 bases and J by 3 bases, with 11 bases of the junction left unmatched. The CDR3 DNA reads as TGTGCTAGTGGTTTGAAAACCTGGACTAGCGGGGCGCTCTACGAGCAGTACTTC. This encodes CASGLKTWTSGALYEQYF. Full variable domain (outside the CDR3, taken from reference TRBV12-5 and TRBJ2-7): DARVTQTPRHKVTEMGQEVTMRCQPILGHNTVFWYRQTMMQGLELLAYFRNRAPLDDSGMPKDRFSAEMPDATLATLKIQPSEPRDSAVYFCASGLKTWTSGALYEQYFGPGTRLTVT.

This chain links TRBV5-1 with TRBJ1-3; TRBD1 matches 8 bases. The V and J ends lost 0 bases and 4 bases, in that order; junction bases with no gene match: 3. Germline CDR1 SGHRS, CDR2 YFSETQ. CDR3 size: 15 residues. The chain's CDR3 is CASSLVTGAGNTIYF. CDR3 in DNA: TGCGCCAGCAGCTTGGTGACAGGGGCCGGAAACACCATATATTTT.

J is TRBJ1-4 and V is TRBV28, with unresolved D. Trimming pared 2 bases from V and 8 bases from J, leaving 9 bases between. The CDR3 contains 13 residues. Germline V gives CDR1 MDHEN, CDR2 SYDVKM. The CDR3 reads CASSLGEGEKLFF. In DNA form, the CDR3 reads TGTGCCAGCAGTTTAGGGGAGGGAGAAAAACTGTTTTTT.

This rearrangement joins TRBV7-9 to TRBJ2-5, with 9 bases aligning to TRBD2. The V gene end was trimmed by 3 bases and the J gene end by 7 bases; junction bases not matched to a gene: 9. The germline V gene has CDR1 SEHNR and CDR2 FQNEAQ (reference sequence). The CDR3 has 15 residues. CDR3 in amino acids: CASSFVAGGPGTQYF. CDR3 in DNA: TGTGCCAGCAGCTTCGTCGCGGGGGGGCCTGGGACCCAGTACTTC.

The rearrangement links TRBV11-3 to TRBJ2-1, with TRBD2 matching 9 bases. Germline CDR1 reads SGHNT; CDR2 reads YENEEA. Trimming took 5 bases from V and 7 from J; bases not matched to a gene: 12. The CDR3 covers 16 residues. CDR3 protein: CASSLGREGRGNEQFF. The CDR3, as DNA: TGTGCCAGCAGCCTAGGGCGGGAGGGCCGGGGGAATGAGCAGTTCTTC.

The V gene is TRBV14, the J gene TRBJ1-1; TRBD1 matches 12 bases. The CDR3 consists of 16 residues. CDR1 and CDR2 (germline): SGHDN, FVKESK. After removal of 3 bases from V and 6 bases from J, the junction contained 8 bases not matched to a gene. The CDR3 DNA reads TGTGCCAGCAGCCATACACCGGGACAGGGGGCCGCTGAAGCTTTCTTT. This codes for CASSHTPGQGAAEAFF.

This clone came up once. The chain links TRBV6-4 to TRBJ2-1, with 8 bases fitting TRBD2. V lost 10 bases and J lost 0; bases outside the gene matches: 14. The germline CDR1 and CDR2 sequences are MRHNA and SNTAGT. The CDR3 loop spans 17 amino acids. CDR3: CAIIWSSGDPSYNEQFF. CDR3 DNA sequence: TGTGCCATCATCTGGAGTAGCGGGGACCCCTCCTACAATGAGCAGTTCTTC.

V gene TRBV18 combines with J gene TRBJ2-2; D might be TRBD2 (5 bases). Between the trimmed V and J ends, which lost 8 bases and 7 bases, there was a span of 14 bases. Looked up from germline, CDR1 is KGHSH and CDR2 is LQKENI. The CDR3 is 13 amino acids. The CDR3 DNA reads TGTGCCAGCCCAGACTACTCCGGCGGGGAGCTGTTTTTT. Protein sequence: CASPDYSGGELFF. Based on the CDR3 plus reference TRBV18 and TRBJ2-2, the full variable domain is NAGVMQNPRHLVRRRGQEARLRCSPMKGHSHVYWYRQLPEEGLKFMVYLQKENIIDESGMPKERFSAEFPKEGPSILRIQQVVRGDSAAYFCASPDYSGGELFFGEGSRLTVL.

The rearrangement uses TRBV7-8 and TRBJ1-5; possibly TRBD1 for D (6 bases). The CDR3 has 15 residues. Trimming shortened V by 0 bases and J by 6 bases, and 12 bases separated the two germline ends. CDR1 and CDR2 (germline): SGHVS, FQNEAQ. The CDR3 loop is CASSLAHRVGQPQHF. The CDR3 DNA reads as TGTGCCAGCAGCTTAGCTCACAGGGTGGGTCAGCCCCAGCATTTT.

V gene TRBV7-3 combines with J gene TRBJ2-5, with D possibly TRBD2 on 5 matching bases. Germline V gene lookup returns CDR1 SGHTA and CDR2 FQGTGA. V dropped 1 base and J dropped 2 bases, with 17 bases sitting between them. The CDR3 is 17 residues long. For the CDR3, the DNA is TGTGCCAGCAGCTTAAATTCCCCCGAAACGGGGCAAGAGACCCAGTACTTC. Amino acid sequence: CASSLNSPETGQETQYF. Full variable domain (outside the CDR3, taken from reference TRBV7-3 and TRBJ2-5): GAGVSQTPSNKVTEKGKYVELRCDPISGHTALYWYRQSLGQGPEFLIYFQGTGAADDSGLPNDRFFAVRPEGSVSTLKIQRTERGDSAVYLCASSLNSPETGQETQYFGPGTRLLVL.

The chain combines TRBV5-4 with TRBJ2-7, with 8 bases matching TRBD2. After removal of 4 bases from V and 4 bases from J, the junction contained 7 bases not matched to a gene. The CDR3 runs to 14 residues. Germline V gene sequence: CDR1 SGHNT, CDR2 YYREEE (reference sequence). The CDR3 spells CASSILTSAYEQYF. DNA for the CDR3: TGTGCCAGCAGCATTTTGACTAGCGCATACGAGCAGTACTTC.

The chain combines TRBV11-2 with TRBJ2-5; TRBD2 aligns across 8 bases. CDR1 SGHAT and CDR2 FQNNGV come from the germline V gene. The CDR3 covers 14 residues. V shed 6 bases, J shed 5 bases, and the junction held 8 bases outside the gene matches. The CDR3 is CASRDGGGGETQYF. The CDR3 region has the DNA TGTGCCAGCAGGGACGGGGGGGGAGGGGAGACCCAGTACTTC.

This rearrangement joins TRBV11-2 to TRBJ1-3; a weak D match, TRBD1 (5 bases). Germline assignment: CDR1 SGHAT and CDR2 FQNNGV. V was pared by 1 base and J by 4 bases, with 14 bases between. CDR3 size: 16 residues. CDR3 loop: CASSLVAAGRGNTIYF. CDR3 DNA sequence: TGTGCCAGCAGCTTAGTGGCGGCAGGGCGCGGAAACACCATATATTTT.

The V gene is TRBV7-3, the J gene TRBJ2-3, with unresolved D. Trimming stripped 4 bases from V and 0 bases from J, with 5 bases between. This CDR3 has 13 amino acids. Germline CDR1 SGHTA, CDR2 FQGTGA. The CDR3 is CASSSSSTDTQYF. The CDR3 DNA is TGTGCCAGCAGCTCGTCTAGCACAGATACGCAGTATTTT.

The V and J genes are TRBV7-2 and TRBJ2-2; 8 bases fit TRBD2. The CDR3 is 16 amino acids. The V gene's germline CDR1 is SGHTA and CDR2 FQGNSA. The V gene end was trimmed by 1 base and the J gene end by 4 bases; junction bases not matched to a gene: 5. This CDR3 is CASSLGPSGPTGELFF. Here the CDR3 DNA reads TGTGCCAGCAGCTTAGGGCCTAGCGGGCCCACCGGGGAGCTGTTTTTT.

The chain combines TRBV4-1 with TRBJ1-1; a possible D gene is TRBD1 (5 bases). CDR1 is MGHRA and CDR2 is YSYEKL in the germline V gene. The CDR3 has 16 amino acids. The V end was cut by 1 base, the J end by 5 bases, with 17 bases between. CDR3 amino acids: CASSQGGGKARTEAFF. CDR3 nucleotides: TGCGCCAGCAGCCAAGGGGGCGGGAAGGCGCGAACTGAAGCTTTCTTT.